This TCR beta chain was sequenced in a study of STAT5B mutations in CD4+ large granular lymphocyte leukemia. Notes on the study in general: Higher CD4+ than CD8+ T-LGLL clonality might reflect small sample size.

A note on this clone: Its antigen is currently unknown.

Assay: immunoSEQ multiplex PCR; the TCRdb copy retains only in-frame clones and omits some. The table includes roughly 25,000 clones, 74% detected once. The germline V gene has CDR1 SGHRS and CDR2 YFSETQ. The V gene lost 2 bases and the J gene lost 0 bases, with 33 bases spanning the gap. This CDR3 has 23 residues. Sequenced material: CD4+ T cells from blood buffy coats. The V call is TRBV5-1, the J call TRBJ2-1, with D perhaps assigned TRBD1 or TRBD2 (6 bases each). This receptor was obtained from a human donor in good health. Written as DNA, the CDR3 is TGCGCCAGCAGCTTCCCACCCCTATCTCGGGGGCGAGAAGGGACGCGCTCCTACAATGAGCAGTTCTTC. Translating gives CASSFPPLSRGREGTRSYNEQFF.